These T cell receptor beta chains were read from a single sample in a study of T-cell memory formation after mild COVID-19. TCRdb re-derived calls from the 5' RACE reads in MiXCR, one entry per CDR3 protein. The table lists roughly 320,000 distinct CDR3 sequences, around 27% of them singletons. Sequencing input: PBMCs or a T cell subset sorted from them (not recorded which). These receptors all stem from an adult woman who had mild COVID-19 (a few samples of this study predate the infection). Cell type and time point are not known. Each CDR3 is given with its conserved first and last residue. The D gene is left open where the match is weak. Clone size is not always given. Where it is, it says once, few, many or a class for expanded clones.

D gene	clone size	V gene	J gene	CDR3 DNA	CDR3 protein
-	few	TRBV7-9	TRBJ1-1	TGTGCCAGCAGCTTTGGAAAGGGGGAGGGCACTGAAGCTTTCTTT	CASSFGKGEGTEAFF
-	-	TRBV20-1	TRBJ2-1	TGCAGTGCTAGACCCCCGAACAATGAGCAGTTCTTC	CSARPPNNEQFF
-	-	TRBV14	TRBJ1-1	TGTGCCAGCAGCCAAGCCATGACGGGGTACACTGAAGCTTTCTTT	CASSQAMTGYTEAFF
-	-	TRBV20-1	TRBJ1-2	TGCAGTGCTAGAGCCCTTAATTTC	CSARALNF
-	few	TRBV6-2/TRBV6-3	TRBJ2-7	TGTGCCAGCAGTTACCCAACCTACGAGCAGTACTTC	CASSYPTYEQYF
-	few	TRBV12-3/TRBV12-4	TRBJ1-4	TGTGCCAGCTTGTCTGAAAAACTGTTTTTT	CASLSEKLFF
-	-	TRBV15	TRBJ2-7	TGTGCCACCAGCAGAGATCTAGGCTACGAGCAGTACTTC	CATSRDLGYEQYF
TRBD1	-	TRBV6-5	TRBJ2-5	TGTGCCAGCAGTTGGGGACAGGGGCCTCAAGAGACCCAGTACTTC	CASSWGQGPQETQYF
TRBD1	-	TRBV11-3	TRBJ2-2	TGTGCCAGCAGTTCGTCCCCGGGGACAGTGATGGCCGGGGAGCTGTTTTTT	CASSSSPGTVMAGELFF
-	-	TRBV7-8	TRBJ1-4	TGTGCCAGCAGCTTAGGCTACGGATTGGGTGCTAATGAAAAACTGTTTTTT	CASSLGYGLGANEKLFF
-	few	TRBV15	TRBJ2-7	TGTGCCACCAGCAGAGTTGGGGACTCAAGCGAGCAGTACTTC	CATSRVGDSSEQYF
TRBD2	few	TRBV15	TRBJ2-1	TGTGCCACCAGCAGAGGAAGCGGGGGCTCCTACAATGAGCAGTTCTTC	CATSRGSGGSYNEQFF
-	few	TRBV7-3	TRBJ2-3	TGTGCCAGCAGCTGGGGCGGGCCCACAGATACGCAGTATTTT	CASSWGGPTDTQYF
TRBD2	-	TRBV5-5	TRBJ2-3	TGTGCCAGCAGCTTCGGACTAGCGGGGAGCACAGATACGCAGTATTTT	CASSFGLAGSTDTQYF
TRBD2	-	TRBV5-1	TRBJ2-1	TGCGCCAGCAGCTTGGCACGGGGCGTACTAGCGCCTAGCTCCTACAATGAGCAGTTCTTC	CASSLARGVLAPSSYNEQFF
-	-	TRBV4-3	TRBJ2-3	TGCGCCAGCAGCCAAGATCAACGGGGTACAGATACGCAGTATTTT	CASSQDQRGTDTQYF
-	-	TRBV18	TRBJ1-1	TGTGCCAGCTCACCTGGGGCTAAGAACACTGAAGCTTTCTTT	CASSPGAKNTEAFF
-	few	TRBV5-6	TRBJ1-3	TGTGCCAGCAGCGAGGGTGCGTCGGAGTATTTT	CASSEGASEYF
TRBD2	-	TRBV4-2	TRBJ2-1	TGTGCCAGCAGCCAGGAGACTAGCGGCTCCTACAATGAGCAGTTCTTC	CASSQETSGSYNEQFF
TRBD1	once	TRBV20-1	TRBJ1-6	TGCAGTGCTAAACTCGGGACAGATAATAATTCACCCCTCCACTTT	CSAKLGTDNNSPLHF
-	-	TRBV9	TRBJ2-1	TGTGCCAGCGTCGCGGGACATGAGCAGTTCTTC	CASVAGHEQFF
TRBD2	-	TRBV20-1	TRBJ2-1	TGCAGTGCTAACCGGGGACTAGTGCCCAATGAGCAGTTCTTC	CSANRGLVPNEQFF
-	few	TRBV5-4	TRBJ1-2	TGTGCCAGCAGTTCTTCCGGGACACCGTATGGCTACACCTTC	CASSSSGTPYGYTF
-	few	TRBV2	TRBJ1-6	TGTGCCAGCAGTCCTCAGCCCCAGGATTGGGCCCTCCACTTT	CASSPQPQDWALHF
-	-	TRBV7-9	TRBJ2-3	TGTGCCAGCAGGAGAACAGGATTCACAGATACGCAGTATTTT	CASRRTGFTDTQYF
-	once	TRBV14	TRBJ2-7	TGTGCCAGCAGCCAAGATGAGTCCGACTCCTGGGAGAAGTACTTC	CASSQDESDSWEKYF
TRBD1	few	TRBV5-1	TRBJ1-2	TGCGCCAGCAGCTTGTCCGGTGTCGGGACAGGGGAAGGCTACACCTTC	CASSLSGVGTGEGYTF
TRBD1	few	TRBV13	TRBJ1-2	TGTGCCAGCAGCTTCATCCAGGGGGCTCTATCCTTC	CASSFIQGALSF
TRBD1	few	TRBV19	TRBJ1-5	TGTGCCAGTAGTATTTTCACAGGGGGGTTGCAGCCCCAGCATTTT	CASSIFTGGLQPQHF
-	-	TRBV4-1	TRBJ1-2	TGCGCCAGCAGCCAAGATACTGAGATATTCTATGGCTACACCTTC	CASSQDTEIFYGYTF
-	few	TRBV20-1	TRBJ2-2	TGCAGTGGCGTAGCGGTGCGTAACACCGGGGAGCTGTTTTTT	CSGVAVRNTGELFF
TRBD2	-	TRBV12-3/TRBV12-4	TRBJ2-3	TGTGCCAGCAGTCCACTAGCGGGGCGCGCAGATACGCAGTATTTT	CASSPLAGRADTQYF
-	-	TRBV7-9	TRBJ2-7	TGTGCCACCAGGGGGGGAGGCGAGCAGTACTTC	CATRGGGEQYF
TRBD1	few	TRBV5-1	TRBJ1-2	TGCGCCAGCAGCTCTGATCCGGGACAGGGGAGCGGCTACACCTTC	CASSSDPGQGSGYTF
-	few	TRBV5-1	TRBJ1-1	TGCGCCAGCAGCTGGAAGACAGGTGGCCATATTCTGAACACTGAAGCTTTCTTT	CASSWKTGGHILNTEAFF
-	-	TRBV12-3/TRBV12-4	TRBJ1-2	TGTGCCAGCAGTCCAGGACAGTTTTCTAACTATGGCTACACCTTC	CASSPGQFSNYGYTF
TRBD2	-	TRBV24-1	TRBJ2-2	TGTGCCACCTCGGGAGGCAGGGTTTACACCGGGGAGCTGTTTTTT	CATSGGRVYTGELFF
TRBD2	few	TRBV6-5	TRBJ2-7	TGTGCCAGCAGTCGATCCATAGCGGGGGGGCCTAAAGAGCAGTACTTC	CASSRSIAGGPKEQYF
-	-	TRBV2	TRBJ1-5	TGTGCCAGCAGTGATGTGGATAGCAATCAGCCCCAGCATTTT	CASSDVDSNQPQHF
TRBD1	-	TRBV4-1	TRBJ2-2	TGCGCCAGCAGCCAGGGGGACAGGGTCCCCGGGGAGCTGTTTTTT	CASSQGDRVPGELFF
TRBD1	-	TRBV30	TRBJ2-2	TGTGCCTGGACTCAACAGGGGATGTCGGGGATCACCGGGGAGCTGTTTTTT	CAWTQQGMSGITGELFF
TRBD2	few	TRBV12-3/TRBV12-4	TRBJ2-3	TGTGCCAGCTGTCCTAGCGGAACAAGCACAGATACGCAGTATTTT	CASCPSGTSTDTQYF
TRBD1	-	TRBV29-1	TRBJ2-7	TGCAGCGTTGAATTATTTGAGGGGGCGACCTACGAGCAGTACTTC	CSVELFEGATYEQYF
TRBD2	-	TRBV7-2	TRBJ2-1	TGTGCCAGCAGCCAAGTCACTAGCGGGAGGGCTCCTCAGTTCTTC	CASSQVTSGRAPQFF
-	-	TRBV21-1	TRBJ2-7	TGTGCCAGCAGCGCGGACAGGGGTGACGAGCAGTACTTC	CASSADRGDEQYF
-	few	TRBV7-8	TRBJ2-2	TGTGCCAGCAGCCCCCATTATCGGGGTAACACCGGGGAGCTGTTTTTT	CASSPHYRGNTGELFF
-	-	TRBV19	TRBJ2-1	TGTGCCAGTAGACATTTATTCGGGGAGAACTACAATGAGCAGTTCTTC	CASRHLFGENYNEQFF
-	few	TRBV5-1	TRBJ1-2	TGCGCCAGCAGCCCGGGACGGAGTTCGTATGGCTACACCTTC	CASSPGRSSYGYTF
-	few	TRBV7-9	TRBJ2-2	TGTGCCAGCGCGGTCTCGAACACCGGGGAGCTGTTTTTT	CASAVSNTGELFF
-	-	TRBV30	TRBJ1-4	TGTGCCTGGAACCGACAGGCGACCGATGAAAAACTGTTTTTT	CAWNRQATDEKLFF
-	-	TRBV5-5	TRBJ2-7	TGTGCCAGCAGTCCCGGGACTTACCTCTCCTACGAGCAGTACTTC	CASSPGTYLSYEQYF
-	-	TRBV12-3/TRBV12-4	TRBJ2-2	TGTGCCAGCAGTTTAACCCAGCCCGGGGAGCTGTTTTTT	CASSLTQPGELFF
TRBD2	-	TRBV20-1	TRBJ2-7	TGCAGTGCGGGCGGACTAGCGGGAGACTACGAGCAGTACTTC	CSAGGLAGDYEQYF
TRBD1	-	TRBV9	TRBJ1-6	TGTGCCAGCAGCGTGGGACAGGGTGCTTCACCCCTCCACTTT	CASSVGQGASPLHF
TRBD2	few	TRBV12-3/TRBV12-4	TRBJ2-7	TGTGCCAGCAGTTCAGGACTAGCGGTGGCTGCCGAGCAGTACTTC	CASSSGLAVAAEQYF